This T cell receptor (beta chain) came from a study of T cells after yellow fever vaccination. TCRdb analysed the 5' RACE reads with MiXCR anew, one entry per CDR3 protein. The sample includes about 260,000 distinct CDR3 sequences, 10% to 15% seen only once; the top ten take 0.4% to 0.55%. The germline V gene has CDR1 SGHRS and CDR2 YFSETQ. With 0 bases clipped from V and 4 bases from J, the junction kept 5 bases outside the gene matches. This CDR3 contains 17 residues. This clonotype was counted a few times. V gene TRBV5-1 combines with J gene TRBJ2-2; 11 bases map to TRBD2. Source: CD4+ T cells sorted from PBMCs, taken 45 days after the yellow fever booster vaccination. The receptor's source is a man in his thirties or forties who received the YFV17D yellow fever vaccine. The DNA for the CDR3 is TGCGCCAGCAGCTTGGCCACTAGCGGGAGTTCCACCGGGGAGCTGTTTTTT. Translating it yields CASSLATSGSSTGELFF. The full variable domain, with the rest looked up from reference TRBV5-1 and TRBJ2-2, is KAGVTQTPRYLIKTRGQQVTLSCSPISGHRSVSWYQQTPGQGLQFLFEYFSETQRNKGNFPGRFSGRQFSNSRSEMNVSTLELGDSALYLCASSLATSGSSTGELFFGEGSRLTVL.